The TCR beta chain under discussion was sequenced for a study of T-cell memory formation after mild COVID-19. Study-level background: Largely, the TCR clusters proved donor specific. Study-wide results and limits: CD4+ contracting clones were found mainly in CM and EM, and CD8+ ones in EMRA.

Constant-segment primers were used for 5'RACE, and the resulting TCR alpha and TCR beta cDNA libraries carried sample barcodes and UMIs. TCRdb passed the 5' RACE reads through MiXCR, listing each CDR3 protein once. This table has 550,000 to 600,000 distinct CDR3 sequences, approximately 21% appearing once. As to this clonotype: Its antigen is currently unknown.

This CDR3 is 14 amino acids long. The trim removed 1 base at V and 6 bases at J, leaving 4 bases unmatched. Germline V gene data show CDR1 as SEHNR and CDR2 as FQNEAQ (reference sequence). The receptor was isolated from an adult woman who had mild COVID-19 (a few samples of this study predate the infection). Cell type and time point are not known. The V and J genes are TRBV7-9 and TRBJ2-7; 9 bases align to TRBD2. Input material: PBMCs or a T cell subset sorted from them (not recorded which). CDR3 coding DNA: TGTGCCAGCAGCTTAGTTAGCGGGAGACGCGAGCAGTACTTC. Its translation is CASSLVSGRREQYF.